Presented here are 17 T cell receptor beta chains from one specimen sequenced in a study of naive and memory T cell subsets. Both TRBC1 and TRBC2 were covered by a beta constant-region primer of two equimolar oligonucleotides. In TCRdb, the UMI-ligation and nested PCR reads were re-called with MiXCR into one record per CDR3 protein. The data show approximately 82,000 distinct CDR3 sequences, with 7% seen just once and around 1.6% held by the top ten. Source material: central memory CD4+ T cells from blood. Receptors originate from a human donor in good health.

This clonotype has a handful of counts. The CDR3 DNA is TGTGCCAGCAGCTCAAAACGAAGACTAGCGGCTTCCTACAATGAGCAGTTCTTC. Translating gives CASSSKRRLAASYNEQFF. V gene TRBV5-4 combines with J gene TRBJ2-1; TRBD2 aligns across 9 bases. Germline V gives CDR1 SGHNT, CDR2 YYREEE (reference sequence). The trim removed 3 bases at V and 1 base at J, leaving 11 bases unmatched. The CDR3 is made up of 18 amino acids.

This chain uses TRBV3-1 with TRBJ1-4, with a tentative D call TRBD1 (5 bases). The length of the CDR3 is 16 residues. Germline V gene sequence: CDR1 LGHDT, CDR2 YNNKEL (reference sequence). V lost 3 bases, J lost 8 bases, and 19 bases lay in between. The DNA for the CDR3 is TGTGCCAGCAGCCAGGGTACAGGCGACGGTCGAGAAAAACTGTTTTTT. It is translated as CASSQGTGDGREKLFF.

In the case of this clonotype: One base away lies a much larger clone, so this may be a sequencing read error. This chain uses TRBV28 with TRBJ2-1, with D possibly being TRBD2 (6 bases). Looked up from germline, CDR1 is MDHEN and CDR2 is SYDVKM. This CDR3 spans 16 amino acids. Between the trimmed V and J ends, which lost 2 bases and 1 base, there was a span of 12 bases. CDR3 DNA: TGTGCCAGCAGTTTAATGGTGGGAGGATCCTACAATGAGCAGTTCTTC. Translating gives CASSLMVGGSYNEQFF.

This clonotype was seen a handful of times. J is TRBJ2-3 and V is TRBV28; TRBD2 might be the D (7 bases). This CDR3 is 18 amino acids long. The V end lost 5 bases, the J end lost 0 bases, and 21 bases lay between the germline ends. Germline V gives CDR1 MDHEN, CDR2 SYDVKM. CDR3 in amino acids: CASSPSRGGGASTDTQYF. As DNA, the CDR3 is TGTGCCAGCAGTCCGTCAAGGGGGGGAGGGGCTAGCACAGATACGCAGTATTTT.

V gene TRBV6-2 or TRBV6-3 combines with J gene TRBJ2-2; D is unresolved. Trimming removed 8 bases from V and 2 bases from J, with 12 bases in between. Looked up from germline, CDR1 is MNHEY and CDR2 is SVGEGT. This CDR3 is built from 14 residues. The CDR3 region has the DNA TGTGCCAGCGTTAGACACCCAAACACCGGGGAGCTGTTTTTT. It yields the protein CASVRHPNTGELFF.

This clonotype was found many times. V gene TRBV7-2 combines with J gene TRBJ1-5; D is ambiguous. The V end lost 0 bases, the J end lost 0 bases, and 6 bases lay between the germline ends. Germline V gives CDR1 SGHTA, CDR2 FQGNSA. This CDR3 has 15 residues. The CDR3 sequence: CASSLAGSSNQPQHF. The CDR3 DNA sequence: TGTGCCAGCAGCTTAGCGGGCAGTAGCAATCAGCCCCAGCATTTT.

CDR3 nucleotides: TGTGCCAGCAGTTCAGGCCAGGGAGCCGGCGAGCAGTACTTC. As protein: CASSSGQGAGEQYF. The chain links TRBV12-3 or TRBV12-4 to TRBJ2-7, with D tentatively TRBD1 or TRBD2 (5 bases each). Trimming took 4 bases from V and 6 from J, leaving 16 bases between them. The CDR3 covers 14 residues.

The chain employs TRBV7-2 and TRBJ2-1, with D hard to call. The ends were cut back, 6 bases at V and 7 bases at J, with 13 bases in the middle. The CDR3 runs 13 residues. CDR1 is SGHTA, CDR2 FQGNSA, per germline. This CDR3 is CASSPYSNNEQFF. CDR3 nucleotide sequence: TGTGCCAGCAGTCCATACTCGAATAATGAGCAGTTCTTC. The variable domain in full, with the rest retrieved from reference TRBV7-2 and TRBJ2-1, is GAGVSQSPSNKVTEKGKDVELRCDPISGHTALYWYRQSLGQGLEFLIYFQGNSAPDKSGLPSDRFSAERTGGSVSTLTIQRTQQEDSAVYLCASSPYSNNEQFFGPGTRLTVL.

This clonotype was counted many times. The chain uses TRBV11-3 and TRBJ2-1, with 11 bases that match TRBD1. V shed 5 bases, J shed 10 bases, and the junction held 7 bases outside the gene matches. The CDR3 extends over 14 amino acids. Looked up from germline, CDR1 is SGHNT and CDR2 is YENEEA. CDR3 in amino acids: CASSDGQGASEQFF. In DNA form, the CDR3 reads TGTGCCAGCAGCGATGGACAGGGGGCGTCGGAGCAGTTCTTC.

This clonotype was seen repeatedly, ten times or more. The chain recombines TRBV7-3 with TRBJ2-1, with D possibly TRBD2 on 5 matching bases. Germline V gene lookup returns CDR1 SGHTA and CDR2 FQGTGA. The CDR3 contains 12 residues. The V end was cut by 1 base, the J end by 9 bases, with 7 bases between. This chain's CDR3 is CASSLNGLEQFF. The DNA of the CDR3 is TGTGCCAGCAGCTTAAATGGACTTGAGCAGTTCTTC.

CDR3 coding DNA: TGTGCCAGCAGTTTGGGAGCGGTTTACGAGCAGTACTTC. It yields the protein CASSLGAVYEQYF. This rearrangement joins TRBV12-3 or TRBV12-4 to TRBJ2-7; possibly TRBD2 for D (5 bases). V gave up 3 bases and J gave up 4 bases, with 10 bases separating them. The CDR3 is 13 amino acids.

This clonotype was seen a few times. The chain recombines TRBV6-2 or TRBV6-3 with TRBJ2-1; TRBD2 matches at 7 bases. There are 18 residues in the CDR3. V trimming: 0 bases; J trimming: 8 bases; junction bases outside the gene matches: 16. From germline, CDR1 is MNHEY and CDR2 SVGEGT. CDR3 loop: CASSYSHSGPGRGYEQFF. CDR3 bases: TGTGCCAGCAGTTACTCCCATAGCGGGCCAGGGCGGGGCTATGAGCAGTTCTTC.

The chain links TRBV7-2 to TRBJ2-3; 9 nucleotides align to TRBD2. This CDR3 contains 14 residues. Germline CDR1 SGHTA, CDR2 FQGNSA. J was trimmed by 3 bases and V by 8 bases; bases with no gene match: 6. The CDR3 coding sequence is TGTGCCAGCTCTGGGACTAGCATAACAGATACGCAGTATTTT. It specifies CASSGTSITDTQYF.

This clonotype appeared many times. The gene calls are TRBV7-9 and TRBJ2-3; 7 bases are shared with TRBD2. The J segment lost 2 bases and the V segment lost 5 bases, leaving 10 bases of the junction unmatched. This CDR3 is built from 16 residues. The V gene's germline CDR1 is SEHNR and CDR2 FQNEAQ (reference sequence). CDR3 loop: CASSTMTSTNTDTQYF. Here the CDR3 DNA reads TGTGCCAGCAGCACCATGACTAGCACTAACACAGATACGCAGTATTTT.

There are a few counts of this clonotype. The rearrangement joins TRBV27 to TRBJ2-3; D is ambiguous. The V and J ends lost 7 bases and 2 bases respectively, with 10 bases between them. Per the germline V gene, CDR1 is MNHEY and CDR2 is SMNVEV (reference sequence). The CDR3 loop spans 13 amino acids. The CDR3 DNA reads TGTGCCAGCACCTCCGCCCTCACAGATACGCAGTATTTT. As protein: CASTSALTDTQYF.

For the CDR3, the DNA is TGTGCCAGCAGCCAAGATACGGGACAGGGTGCGGCCCAGTACTTC. Encoded protein: CASSQDTGQGAAQYF. The rearrangement links TRBV4-2 to TRBJ2-5; 9 nucleotides align to TRBD1. Germline values: CDR1 LGHNA, CDR2 YNFKEQ. The ends lost 0 bases at V and 9 bases at J; junction bases unmatched: 8. This CDR3 contains 15 residues.

The chain combines TRBV7-3 with TRBJ2-1, with 7 bases lining up with TRBD1. V lost 4 bases to trimming and J lost 8 bases; unmatched junction nucleotides: 8. The length of the CDR3 is 14 residues. Germline CDR1 reads SGHTA; CDR2 reads FQGTGA. This CDR3 is CASSSAPDRDEQFF. CDR3 sequence (DNA): TGTGCCAGCAGCTCCGCCCCCGACAGGGATGAGCAGTTCTTC.